This T cell receptor (beta chain) was sequenced during a study of shared clonotypes between healthy human individuals. General study results and limits: Between several donors, naive CD4 clonotypes were shared at a level of approximately 5%. The four-donor shared clonotypes exceeded non-shared clonotypes in generation probability, with non-shared ones scoring lower. Naive subsets usually exceeded memory subsets in estimated richness.

Notes on this clone: Antigen specificity is unknown.

Generated by immunoSEQ multiplex PCR, the TCRdb table keeps only in-frame clones and is missing some. The profile shows about 2 million clones, roughly 95% of them singletons. The naive CD8 population came from CD45RO-negative cells selected for CCR7, without terminally differentiated effector memory CD45RA+ cells. The donor cohort consisted entirely of Caucasian adults residing in Nashville, Tennessee. Germline V gene lookup returns CDR1 SEHNR and CDR2 FQNEAQ (reference sequence). Trimming stripped 2 bases from V and 3 bases from J, with 16 bases between. The CDR3 is made up of 17 amino acids. The chain recombines TRBV7-9 with TRBJ1-4, with a weak D call TRBD1 (5 bases). Source material: naive CD8+ T cells sorted from blood. The clonotype comes from a man aged 18 to 29 in good health. The CDR3: CASSLPPEGIANEKLFF. CDR3 DNA: TGTGCCAGCAGCTTACCTCCCGAGGGGATAGCTAATGAAAAACTGTTTTTT.